A single sample gave rise to the 13 T cell receptor beta chains below, sequenced in a study of cytomegalovirus exposure and HLA in healthy donors. The PCR had 60 Vbeta and 13 Jbeta primers. Clones were read by immunoSEQ multiplex PCR, and TCRdb kept only the in-frame ones, dropping some. The sample includes under 200,000 clones, about 80% of them seen just once. The sequencing sample was made of PBMCs. These receptors were collected from a woman between 18 and 29 years old in good health and CMV-seropositive.

The genes are TRBV5-1 and TRBJ2-3, with a tentative D call TRBD2 (8 bases). CDR1 is SGHRS, CDR2 YFSETQ, per germline. V was shortened by 3 bases and J by 6 bases, with 20 bases between the two germline ends. The CDR3 sequence is 16 residues long. The chain's CDR3 is CASSSGGGSTFDTQYF. The CDR3 coding sequence is TGCGCCAGCAGCTCGGGAGGGGGCTCCACCTTTGATACGCAGTATTTT.

This chain connects TRBV30 to TRBJ1-3; D gene unclear. Trimming pared 3 bases from V and 1 base from J, leaving 4 bases between. CDR1 and CDR2 (germline): GTSNPN, SVGIG (reference sequence). The CDR3 contains 12 residues. The CDR3 coding sequence is TGTGCCTGGAGCCCTTCTGGAAACACCATATATTTT. Translation: CAWSPSGNTIYF.

The rearrangement links TRBV19 to TRBJ1-2; 7 nucleotides line up with TRBD1. Per the germline V gene, CDR1 is LNHDA and CDR2 is SQIVND (reference sequence). The CDR3 has 14 residues. V trimming: 6 bases; J trimming: 5 bases; junction bases outside the gene matches: 9. Here the CDR3 reads CASRPQGGRYGYTF. CDR3 DNA: TGTGCCAGTAGGCCCCAGGGGGGTAGGTATGGCTACACCTTC.

This clone has a handful of counts. The chain links TRBV5-6 to TRBJ2-4; 9 nucleotides match TRBD1. Germline V gene sequence: CDR1 SGHDT, CDR2 YYEEEE. V shed 2 bases, J shed 6 bases, and the junction held 6 bases outside the gene matches. The CDR3 extends over 15 amino acids. CDR3 loop: CASSLNRGRANIQYF. The CDR3, as DNA: TGTGCCAGCAGCTTAAACAGGGGGCGGGCAAACATTCAGTACTTC.

V is TRBV7-8 and J is TRBJ2-1; D is unresolved. CDR3 length equals 15 residues. Per germline, CDR1 SGHVS and CDR2 FQNEAQ. V was clipped by 1 base and J by 5 bases, with 12 bases between them. The CDR3 loop is CASSLERVGNNEQFF. CDR3 DNA sequence: TGTGCCAGCAGCTTAGAGCGCGTCGGAAACAATGAGCAGTTCTTC.

J is TRBJ2-5 and V is TRBV2; tentatively, D is TRBD2 (6 bases). Germline V lookup: CDR1 SNHLY, CDR2 FYNNEI. V was shortened by 2 bases and J by 5 bases, with 6 bases between the two germline ends. This CDR3 is 12 amino acids long. The DNA for the CDR3 is TGTGCCAGCAGTGAACGGGGGGAGACCCAGTACTTC. Residues: CASSERGETQYF.

V gene TRBV10-3 combines with J gene TRBJ2-3; D gene unclear. Trimming pared 3 bases from V and 2 bases from J, leaving 6 bases between. This CDR3 contains 13 residues. The germline V gene encodes CDR1 ENHRY and CDR2 SYGVKD. Written as DNA, the CDR3 is TGTGCCATCAGTGAAGCCAACACAGATACGCAGTATTTT. This sequence encodes CAISEANTDTQYF.

V usage is TRBV12-5 and J usage is TRBJ1-4; D may be TRBD1 (6 bases). CDR3 size: 17 residues. V shed 0 bases and J shed 7 bases, with 18 bases lying between them. Looked up from germline, CDR1 is LGHNT and CDR2 is FRNRAP. The CDR3 coding sequence is TGTGCTAGTGGTTTGGTATTGGCGGGGGCGGTCGGTGAAAAACTGTTTTTT. It encodes CASGLVLAGAVGEKLFF.

V and J are TRBV11-3 and TRBJ1-1, with 9 positions matching TRBD1. Germline CDR1 reads SGHNT; CDR2 reads YENEEA. The trim removed 2 bases at V and 8 bases at J, leaving 9 bases unmatched. The CDR3 length is 15 residues. The CDR3 here is CASSLSGTGIWEAFF. DNA for the CDR3: TGTGCCAGCAGCTTATCCGGGACAGGGATATGGGAAGCTTTCTTT.

The chain links TRBV10-3 to TRBJ2-3; 7 bases are a match to TRBD1. Trimming removed 4 bases from V and 2 bases from J; junction bases left unmatched: 9. This CDR3 spans 16 amino acids. Germline V gene data show CDR1 as ENHRY and CDR2 as SYGVKD. The CDR3 is CAISGTGGSFTDTQYF. CDR3 nucleotide sequence: TGTGCCATCAGTGGGACAGGCGGCTCCTTCACAGATACGCAGTATTTT.

The J gene is TRBJ1-2, the V gene TRBV5-5; D is ambiguous. CDR1 and CDR2 from the germline V gene are SGHKS and YYEKEE (reference sequence). The CDR3 loop spans 12 amino acids. The ends were cut back, 0 bases at V and 6 bases at J, with 6 bases in the middle. CDR3 amino acids: CASSLGLDGYTF. CDR3 DNA sequence: TGTGCCAGCAGCTTGGGGCTCGATGGCTACACCTTC.

The chain joins TRBV9 to TRBJ2-5; D remains ambiguous. Trimming took 0 bases from V and 4 from J, leaving 10 bases between them. The CDR3 contains 14 residues. Germline CDR1 SGDLS, CDR2 YYNGEE. The CDR3 coding sequence is TGTGCCAGCAGCGTAGGGCCCCGGAGAGAGACCCAGTACTTC. Its translation is CASSVGPRRETQYF.

The chain combines TRBV10-3 with TRBJ1-1; D possibly corresponds to TRBD1 (6 bases). Germline CDR1 and CDR2: ENHRY and SYGVKD. Trimming pared 0 bases from V and 4 bases from J, leaving 6 bases between. The length of the CDR3 is 13 residues. In nucleotides, the CDR3 is TGTGCCATCAGTGAGTCAGGGGGCACTGAAGCTTTCTTT. Protein product: CAISESGGTEAFF.